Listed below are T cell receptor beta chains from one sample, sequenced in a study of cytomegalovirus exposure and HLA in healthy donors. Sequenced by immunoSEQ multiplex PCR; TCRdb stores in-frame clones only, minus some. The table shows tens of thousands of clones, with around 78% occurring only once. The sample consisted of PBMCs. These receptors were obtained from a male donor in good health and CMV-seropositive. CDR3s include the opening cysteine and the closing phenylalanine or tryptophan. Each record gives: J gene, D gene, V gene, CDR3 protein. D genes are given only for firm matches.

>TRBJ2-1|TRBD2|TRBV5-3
CARSAGTSGGKTYNEQFF
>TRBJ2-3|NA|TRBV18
CASSLYGGTDTQYF
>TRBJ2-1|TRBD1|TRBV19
CASTADRGSYNEQFF
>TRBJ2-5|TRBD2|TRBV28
CASSLSAGGEETQYF
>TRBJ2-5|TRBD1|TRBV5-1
CASSTGTGGLETQYF
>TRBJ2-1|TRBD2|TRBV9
CASSVESSGGVREQFF
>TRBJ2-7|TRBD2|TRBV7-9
CASSDSGGLAVYEQYF
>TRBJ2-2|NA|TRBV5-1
CASSSPTRSTNTGELFF
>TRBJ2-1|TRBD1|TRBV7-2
CASSWTGTAVDEQFF
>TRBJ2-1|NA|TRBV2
CASSVSGNEQFF
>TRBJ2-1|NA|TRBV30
CAWRGLPTSEQFF
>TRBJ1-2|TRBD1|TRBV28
CASRLRQGGNYGYTF